This T cell receptor (beta chain) was identified during a study of Graves' ophthalmopathy and Graves' hyperthyroidism. Aged 18 to 65, hyperthyroidism patients had been newly diagnosed, with under 2 months' duration. Other autoimmune diseases, uncontrolled infections, pregnancy or lactation excluded patients from enrollment. This clonotype was detected ten times or more. Beta-chain TCR CDR3 regions were amplified from RNA transcripts. HTBI-primed first-round RT-PCR preceded second-round multiplex PCR. Each CDR3 protein is one row after TCRdb ran MiXCR on the multiplex PCR reads. The sample records hundreds of thousands of distinct CDR3 sequences, around a fifth being singletons. Germline V lookup: CDR1 SGHTA, CDR2 FQGNSA. V dropped 2 bases and J dropped 2 bases, with 14 bases sitting between them. CDR3 size: 16 residues.

This clonotype was sampled from a woman aged 18-29 years with stable Graves' hyperthyroidism. Sequenced input: peripheral blood. The chain couples TRBV7-2 to TRBJ2-3; D remains unclear. CDR3 protein: CASSLSWKSFTDTQYF. The CDR3, as DNA: TGTGCCAGCAGCTTATCCTGGAAATCGTTCACAGATACGCAGTATTTT.